This entry lists 2 T cell receptor beta chains sequenced from one sample in a study of blood T cell repertoires in COVID-19. TCRdb's table, derived via immunoSEQ multiplex PCR, lists solely in-frame clones and lacks some. The table shows about 220,000 clones, with 75% to 90% occurring only once. Sequencing used peripheral blood. These receptor sequences come from a woman in her seventies with COVID-19, enrolled during active disease.

The rearrangement joins TRBV5-5 to TRBJ2-1, with 10 nucleotides matching TRBD2. This CDR3 has 14 residues. Unmatched junction bases numbered 6, after V lost 2 bases and J lost 10 bases. In germline, CDR1 is SGHKS, CDR2 YYEKEE (reference sequence). CDR3 sequence (DNA): TGTGCCAGCAGCTTAGCGGGAGGGACGGGGGAGCAGTTCTTC. Translated: CASSLAGGTGEQFF.

The chain has TRBV10-2 and TRBJ2-5; 7 bases align to TRBD2. CDR1 and CDR2 from the germline V gene are WSHSY and SAAADI. This CDR3 spans 16 amino acids. V trimming: 4 bases; J trimming: 1 base; junction bases outside the gene matches: 9. In nucleotides, the CDR3 is TGCGCCAGCAGTGTCACCCGGGTAGCGGGCCAAGAGACCCAGTACTTC. It yields the protein CASSVTRVAGQETQYF.